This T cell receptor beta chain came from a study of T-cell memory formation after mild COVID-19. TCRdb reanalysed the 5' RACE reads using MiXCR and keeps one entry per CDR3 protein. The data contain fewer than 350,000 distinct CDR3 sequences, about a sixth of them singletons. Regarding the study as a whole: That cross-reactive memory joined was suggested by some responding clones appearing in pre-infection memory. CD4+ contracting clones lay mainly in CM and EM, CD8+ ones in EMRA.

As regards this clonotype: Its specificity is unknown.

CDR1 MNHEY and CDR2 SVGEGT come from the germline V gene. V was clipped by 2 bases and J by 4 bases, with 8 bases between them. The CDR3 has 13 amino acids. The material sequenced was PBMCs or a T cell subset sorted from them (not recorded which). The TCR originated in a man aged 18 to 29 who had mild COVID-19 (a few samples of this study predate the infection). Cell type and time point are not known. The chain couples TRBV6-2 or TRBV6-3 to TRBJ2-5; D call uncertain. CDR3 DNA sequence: TGTGCCAGCAGTTACGCGAATATAGAGACCCAGTACTTC. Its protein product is CASSYANIETQYF.